Below, 2 T cell receptor beta chains from the same sample are listed, as sequenced in a study of blood T cell repertoires in COVID-19. Generated by immunoSEQ multiplex PCR, the TCRdb table keeps only in-frame clones and is missing some. The sample records fewer than 100,000 clones, 75% to 85% being singletons. The specimen sequenced was peripheral blood. The receptors shown here come from a human donor in a cohort sampled during active COVID-19.

The V and J genes are TRBV7-9 and TRBJ1-1; D gene unclear. Trimming pared 1 base from V and 2 bases from J, leaving 8 bases between. This CDR3 spans 14 amino acids. CDR1 is SEHNR and CDR2 is FQNEAQ in the germline V gene (reference sequence). The CDR3 spells CASSLGGRNTEAFF. The CDR3 DNA reads as TGTGCCAGCAGCTTAGGCGGCAGAAACACTGAAGCTTTCTTT.

The chain joins TRBV6-5 to TRBJ1-1, with a weak D call TRBD1 (5 bases). Germline V gene sequence: CDR1 MNHEY, CDR2 SVGAGI. The CDR3 is made up of 14 amino acids. The germline V and J ends were trimmed by 6 bases and 3 bases, with 14 bases remaining between them. Written as DNA, the CDR3 is TGTGCCAGCAGCGCAAAGGGGTGGGACACTGAAGCTTTCTTT. Translated, it gives CASSAKGWDTEAFF.